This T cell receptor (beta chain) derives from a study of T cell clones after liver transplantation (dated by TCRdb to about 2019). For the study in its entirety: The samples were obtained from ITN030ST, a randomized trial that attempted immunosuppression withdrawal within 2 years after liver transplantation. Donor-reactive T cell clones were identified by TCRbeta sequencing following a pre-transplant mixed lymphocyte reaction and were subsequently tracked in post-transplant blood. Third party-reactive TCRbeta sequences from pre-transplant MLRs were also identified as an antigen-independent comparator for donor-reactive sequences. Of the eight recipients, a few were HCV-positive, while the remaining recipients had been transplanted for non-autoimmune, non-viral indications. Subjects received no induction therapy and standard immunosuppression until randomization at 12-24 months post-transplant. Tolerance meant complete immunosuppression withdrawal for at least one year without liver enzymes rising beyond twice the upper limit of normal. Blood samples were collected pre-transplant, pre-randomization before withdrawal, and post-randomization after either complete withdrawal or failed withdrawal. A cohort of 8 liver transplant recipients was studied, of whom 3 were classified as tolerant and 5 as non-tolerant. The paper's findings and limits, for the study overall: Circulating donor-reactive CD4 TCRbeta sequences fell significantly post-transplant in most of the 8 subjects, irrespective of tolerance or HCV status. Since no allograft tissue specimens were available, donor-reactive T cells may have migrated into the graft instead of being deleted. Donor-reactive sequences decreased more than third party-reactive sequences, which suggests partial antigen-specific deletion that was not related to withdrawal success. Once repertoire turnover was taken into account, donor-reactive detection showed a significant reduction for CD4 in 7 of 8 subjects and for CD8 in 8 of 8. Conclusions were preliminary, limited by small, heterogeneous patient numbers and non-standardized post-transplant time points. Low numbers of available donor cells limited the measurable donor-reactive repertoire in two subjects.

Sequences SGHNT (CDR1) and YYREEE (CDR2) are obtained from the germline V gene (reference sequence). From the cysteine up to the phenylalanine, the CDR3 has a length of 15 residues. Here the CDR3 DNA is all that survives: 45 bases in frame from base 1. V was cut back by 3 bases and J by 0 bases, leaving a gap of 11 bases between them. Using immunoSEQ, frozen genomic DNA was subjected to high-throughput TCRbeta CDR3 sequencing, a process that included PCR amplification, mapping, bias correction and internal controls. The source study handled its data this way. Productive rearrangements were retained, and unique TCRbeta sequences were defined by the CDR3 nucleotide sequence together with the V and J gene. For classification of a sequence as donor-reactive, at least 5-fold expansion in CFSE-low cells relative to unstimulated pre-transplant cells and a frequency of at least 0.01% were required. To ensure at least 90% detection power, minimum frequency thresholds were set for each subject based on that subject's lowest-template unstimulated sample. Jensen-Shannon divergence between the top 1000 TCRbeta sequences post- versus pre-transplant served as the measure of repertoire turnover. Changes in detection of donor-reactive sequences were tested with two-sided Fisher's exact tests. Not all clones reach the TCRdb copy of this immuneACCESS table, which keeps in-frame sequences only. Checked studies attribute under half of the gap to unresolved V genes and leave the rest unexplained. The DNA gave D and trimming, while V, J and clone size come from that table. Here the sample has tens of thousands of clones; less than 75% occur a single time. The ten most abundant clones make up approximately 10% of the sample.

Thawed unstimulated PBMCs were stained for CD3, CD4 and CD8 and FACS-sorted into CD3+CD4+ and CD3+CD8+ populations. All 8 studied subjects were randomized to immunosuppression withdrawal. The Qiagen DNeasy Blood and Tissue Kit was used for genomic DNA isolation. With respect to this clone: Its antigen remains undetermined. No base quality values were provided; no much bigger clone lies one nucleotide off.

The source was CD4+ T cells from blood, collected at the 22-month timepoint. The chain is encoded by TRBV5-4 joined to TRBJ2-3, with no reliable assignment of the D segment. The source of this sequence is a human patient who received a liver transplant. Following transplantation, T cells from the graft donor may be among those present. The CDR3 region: CASSSPVGSTDTQYF. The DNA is TGTGCCAGCAGCTCGCCGGTGGGTAGCACAGATACGCAGTATTTT.